This T cell receptor (beta chain) came from a study of blood T cell repertoires in COVID-19. Assay used: immunoSEQ multiplex PCR; TCRdb lists only in-frame clones, some missing. The data contain 35,000 to 50,000 clones, roughly 70% of them singletons. Germline V lookup: CDR1 SGHTA, CDR2 FQGNSA. The J segment lost 4 bases and the V segment lost 0 bases, leaving 3 bases of the junction unmatched. This CDR3 contains 16 residues. This chain links TRBV7-2 with TRBJ2-1; 10 bases are shared with TRBD2. The receptor comes from an elderly man with acute or convalescent COVID-19. Sequencing input: peripheral blood. The CDR3 nucleotides are TGTGCCAGCAGCTTAGCGGGACTAGCGAAGTACAATGAGCAGTTCTTC. Amino acids: CASSLAGLAKYNEQFF.